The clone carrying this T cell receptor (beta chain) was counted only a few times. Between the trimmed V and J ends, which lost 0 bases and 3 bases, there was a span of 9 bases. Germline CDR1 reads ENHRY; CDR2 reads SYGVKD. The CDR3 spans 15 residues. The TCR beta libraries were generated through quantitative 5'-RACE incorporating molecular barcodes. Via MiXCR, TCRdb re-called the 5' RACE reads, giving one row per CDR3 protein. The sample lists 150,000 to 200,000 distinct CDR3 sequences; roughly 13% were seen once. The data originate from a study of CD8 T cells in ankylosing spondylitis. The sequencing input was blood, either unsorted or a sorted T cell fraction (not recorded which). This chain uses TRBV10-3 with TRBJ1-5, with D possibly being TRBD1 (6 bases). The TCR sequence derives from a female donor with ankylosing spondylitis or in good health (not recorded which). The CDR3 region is CAISESGGTNQPQHF. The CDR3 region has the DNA TGTGCCATCAGTGAGTCAGGGGGGACCAATCAGCCCCAGCATTTT.